This T cell receptor (beta chain) was recovered during a study of cytomegalovirus exposure and HLA in healthy donors. Study findings and constraints: Roughly uniform depth of sequencing across donors was assumed in presence/absence analyses. A list of about 180 TCR beta chains associated with cytomegalovirus was given. The study had only CMV serostatus as immune exposure information. A later analysis found that most CMV-associated TCR beta chains appeared HLA-restricted.

Primers included in the PCR were 60 Vbeta and 13 Jbeta primers. Some clones are missing from TCRdb's copy, which holds only in-frame ones; the method was immunoSEQ multiplex PCR. Among 150,000 or so clones listed, roughly 71% were seen once. Per the germline V gene, CDR1 is WSHSY and CDR2 is SAAADI. J was trimmed by 2 bases and V by 4 bases; bases with no gene match: 3. The CDR3 is made up of 14 amino acids. With regard to this clone: Its target is not known.

V and J are TRBV10-2 and TRBJ1-2, with TRBD1 matching over 8 bases. The TCR sequence derives from a man aged 25-45 years in good health and CMV-seronegative. Specimen: PBMCs. CDR3 bases: TGCGCCAGCAGTGGGGACAGGATAAACTATGGCTACACCTTC. As protein: CASSGDRINYGYTF.